Listed below are T cell receptor beta chains from one sample, sequenced in a study of cytomegalovirus exposure and HLA in healthy donors. Repertoires were generated with immunoSEQ multiplex PCR, while TCRdb's copy carries only in-frame clones and drops some. The data contain approximately 100,000 clones, 88% of them singletons. Input material: PBMCs. The receptors here all came from a woman in her late teens or twenties in good health and CMV-seronegative. Each CDR3 is given with its conserved first and last residue. Each record gives: V gene, J gene, D gene, clone size, CDR3 protein, CDR3 DNA. A D gene is named only where the DNA matches it firmly. Some rows have no size entry. The others give once, few or many, or a class for an expanded clone.

v_gene: TRBV28
j_gene: TRBJ2-3
d_gene: TRBD2
abundance: .
CDR3aa: CASTPSLTSGGTDTQYF
CDR3nt: TGTGCCAGCACCCCCAGCCTGACTAGCGGGGGCACAGATACGCAGTATTTT

v_gene: TRBV5-6
j_gene: TRBJ2-7
d_gene: .
abundance: .
CDR3aa: CASSQVIGRDTKTYEQYF
CDR3nt: TGTGCCAGCAGTCAGGTTATCGGCCGGGACACAAAGACTTACGAGCAGTACTTC

v_gene: TRBV7-8
j_gene: TRBJ1-1
d_gene: .
abundance: .
CDR3aa: CASSLGGGWTEAFF
CDR3nt: TGTGCCAGCAGCTTAGGGGGGGGTTGGACTGAAGCTTTCTTT

v_gene: TRBV28
j_gene: TRBJ2-7
d_gene: TRBD2
abundance: .
CDR3aa: CASSFMASGISYEQYF
CDR3nt: TGTGCCAGCAGTTTCATGGCTAGCGGGATCTCCTACGAGCAGTACTTC

v_gene: TRBV29-1
j_gene: TRBJ2-1
d_gene: .
abundance: .
CDR3aa: CTYFRTGQTYNEQFF
CDR3nt: TGCACCTACTTCCGAACAGGTCAAACCTACAATGAGCAGTTCTTC

v_gene: TRBV2
j_gene: TRBJ1-2
d_gene: .
abundance: .
CDR3aa: CASRANSGHGYTF
CDR3nt: TGTGCCAGCAGGGCCAACTCAGGGCATGGCTACACCTTC

v_gene: TRBV25-1
j_gene: TRBJ2-3
d_gene: TRBD2
abundance: once
CDR3aa: CASSEYREGTDTQYF
CDR3nt: TGTGCCAGCAGTGAATACCGGGAGGGCACAGATACGCAGTATTTT

v_gene: TRBV28
j_gene: TRBJ2-2
d_gene: .
abundance: once
CDR3aa: CATLQGVPNTGELFF
CDR3nt: TGTGCCACCCTTCAAGGGGTGCCGAACACCGGGGAGCTGTTTTTT

v_gene: TRBV13
j_gene: TRBJ2-7
d_gene: TRBD1
abundance: .
CDR3aa: CASSPVTGSSYEQYF
CDR3nt: TGTGCCAGCAGCCCCGTGACAGGGAGCTCCTACGAGCAGTACTTC

v_gene: TRBV4-2
j_gene: TRBJ1-2
d_gene: .
abundance: .
CDR3aa: CASSQRLIPDYGYTF
CDR3nt: TGTGCCAGCAGCCAGAGACTGATTCCAGACTATGGCTACACCTTC

v_gene: TRBV7-3
j_gene: TRBJ2-3
d_gene: .
abundance: .
CDR3aa: CASSLTSGGNTQYF
CDR3nt: TGTGCCAGCAGCTTAACTTCGGGGGGCAATACGCAGTATTTT

v_gene: TRBV28
j_gene: TRBJ2-1
d_gene: TRBD2
abundance: .
CDR3aa: CASSAEDSSGRARNEQFF
CDR3nt: TGTGCCAGCAGTGCCGAAGATTCTAGCGGGAGGGCTAGGAATGAGCAGTTCTTC

v_gene: TRBV11-1
j_gene: TRBJ1-4
d_gene: TRBD1
abundance: .
CDR3aa: CASSFNRGTNEKLFF
CDR3nt: TGTGCCAGCAGCTTTAACAGGGGTACTAATGAAAAACTGTTTTTT

v_gene: TRBV7-3
j_gene: TRBJ2-6
d_gene: .
abundance: .
CDR3aa: CASSYSGGTGANVLTF
CDR3nt: TGTGCCAGCAGCTATTCCGGGGGTACTGGGGCCAACGTCCTGACTTTC

v_gene: TRBV30
j_gene: TRBJ1-1
d_gene: .
abundance: .
CDR3aa: CAWGGDSNTEAFF
CDR3nt: TGTGCCTGGGGAGGGGACTCTAACACTGAAGCTTTCTTT

v_gene: TRBV11-1
j_gene: TRBJ2-3
d_gene: TRBD2
abundance: once
CDR3aa: CASSPGLAGEFGTDTQYF
CDR3nt: TGTGCCAGCAGCCCGGGACTAGCGGGAGAATTTGGGACAGATACGCAGTATTTT

v_gene: TRBV27
j_gene: TRBJ2-1
d_gene: .
abundance: .
CDR3aa: CASSLLSGDEQFF
CDR3nt: TGTGCCAGCAGTTTATTGTCCGGAGATGAGCAGTTCTTC

v_gene: TRBV5-6
j_gene: TRBJ2-7
d_gene: .
abundance: .
CDR3aa: CASSLGPGRLWEQYF
CDR3nt: TGTGCCAGCAGCTTGGGGCCGGGGAGACTGTGGGAGCAGTACTTC

v_gene: TRBV9
j_gene: TRBJ1-4
d_gene: TRBD1
abundance: .
CDR3aa: CASSPGGNNEKLFF
CDR3nt: TGTGCCAGCAGCCCAGGGGGGAATAATGAAAAACTGTTTTTT

v_gene: TRBV27
j_gene: TRBJ1-1
d_gene: TRBD1
abundance: .
CDR3aa: CASRQPSRGHEAFF
CDR3nt: TGTGCCAGCAGACAACCAAGCAGGGGGCATGAAGCTTTCTTT

v_gene: TRBV6-5
j_gene: TRBJ2-3
d_gene: .
abundance: .
CDR3aa: CASSYSAGAGTDTQYF
CDR3nt: TGTGCCAGCAGTTACTCTGCGGGGGCCGGCACAGATACGCAGTATTTT

v_gene: TRBV5-5
j_gene: TRBJ2-7
d_gene: TRBD1
abundance: .
CDR3aa: CASSKPGQGGYEQYF
CDR3nt: TGTGCCAGCAGCAAGCCGGGACAGGGGGGGTACGAGCAGTACTTC

v_gene: TRBV28
j_gene: TRBJ1-2
d_gene: .
abundance: once
CDR3aa: CASRTYEGYTF
CDR3nt: TGTGCCAGCAGAACTTACGAGGGCTACACCTTC

v_gene: TRBV7-2
j_gene: TRBJ2-1
d_gene: TRBD2
abundance: .
CDR3aa: CASSLLAVEQFF
CDR3nt: TGTGCCAGCAGCTTACTAGCGGTTGAGCAGTTCTTC

v_gene: TRBV7-6
j_gene: TRBJ2-5
d_gene: .
abundance: .
CDR3aa: CASSPDQETQYF
CDR3nt: TGTGCCAGCAGCCCAGACCAAGAGACCCAGTACTTC

v_gene: TRBV7-2
j_gene: TRBJ2-7
d_gene: .
abundance: .
CDR3aa: CASSSRASGTGYEQYF
CDR3nt: TGTGCCAGCAGCTCGAGGGCTAGCGGGACAGGCTACGAGCAGTACTTC

v_gene: TRBV7-9
j_gene: TRBJ1-1
d_gene: TRBD1
abundance: .
CDR3aa: CASSSARQGITEAFF
CDR3nt: TGTGCCAGCAGCTCCGCCCGACAGGGTATCACTGAAGCTTTCTTT

v_gene: TRBV7-9
j_gene: TRBJ2-7
d_gene: .
abundance: .
CDR3aa: CASSLGGPLYEQYF
CDR3nt: TGTGCCAGCAGCTTAGGGGGGCCTCTCTACGAGCAGTACTTC

v_gene: TRBV28
j_gene: TRBJ2-7
d_gene: TRBD2
abundance: .
CDR3aa: CASRQPSGEQSYEQYF
CDR3nt: TGTGCCAGCAGGCAACCTAGCGGGGAACAATCCTACGAGCAGTACTTC

v_gene: TRBV2
j_gene: TRBJ2-7
d_gene: TRBD2
abundance: .
CDR3aa: CASTLTSGSLYEQYF
CDR3nt: TGTGCCAGCACATTGACTAGCGGGAGTCTCTACGAGCAGTACTTC

v_gene: TRBV18
j_gene: TRBJ2-5
d_gene: TRBD2
abundance: .
CDR3aa: CASSLAGPLETQYF
CDR3nt: TGTGCCAGCTCCCTAGCGGGCCCCTTGGAGACCCAGTACTTC

v_gene: TRBV15
j_gene: TRBJ1-5
d_gene: .
abundance: .
CDR3aa: CATSRDRRSLSNQPQHF
CDR3nt: TGTGCCACCAGCAGAGATCGGAGGTCCCTTAGCAATCAGCCCCAGCATTTT

v_gene: TRBV2
j_gene: TRBJ2-7
d_gene: .
abundance: .
CDR3aa: CASSEARGYEQYF
CDR3nt: TGTGCCAGCAGTGAAGCGCGCGGCTACGAGCAGTACTTC

v_gene: TRBV13
j_gene: TRBJ2-2
d_gene: TRBD2
abundance: once
CDR3aa: CASRPSGVTGELFF
CDR3nt: TGTGCCAGCCGCCCTAGCGGGGTCACCGGGGAGCTGTTTTTT

v_gene: TRBV12-5
j_gene: TRBJ2-5
d_gene: .
abundance: .
CDR3aa: CASGFSLWETQYF
CDR3nt: TGTGCTAGTGGTTTTAGCCTTTGGGAGACCCAGTACTTC

v_gene: TRBV4-3
j_gene: TRBJ1-6
d_gene: .
abundance: .
CDR3aa: CASSQYILRDYSPLHF
CDR3nt: TGCGCCAGCAGCCAGTATATACTCAGGGATTATTCACCCCTCCACTTT